This T cell receptor beta chain originates from a study of blood T cell repertoires in COVID-19. Overall study context: Whether acute or convalescent, the COVID-19 samples came from the United States, Italy and Spain. Sources were T cells, B-cell-depleted T cells, or PBMCs; the material itself was cDNA or gDNA.

This clone was detected only once. Patients in Seattle were enrolled during active infection, then followed longitudinally. Original analysis: By means of reference gene primer amplification, nucleated cell counts were estimated. The data were produced by immunoSEQ multiplex PCR, yet TCRdb's version contains in-frame clones alone and is incomplete. V and J calls and clone size come straight from that table; D and trimming were deduced from the DNA. This sample carries almost 200,000 clones, 75% to 85% of them seen once, and the ten largest clones take 5.5% to 7%. The specimen sequenced was peripheral blood. This TCR came from a woman between 40 and 55 years old with COVID-19, enrolled during active disease.

In nucleotides, the CDR3 is TGTGCCAGCAGCTTGGAAGGGGGCGGTCATCAGCCCCAGCATTTT. Protein product: CASSLEGGGHQPQHF. V and J are TRBV5-5 and TRBJ1-5; TRBD1 matches 7 bases. The CDR3 contains 15 residues. Germline CDR1 reads SGHKS; CDR2 reads YYEKEE (reference sequence). With V trimmed by 0 bases and J by 5 bases, 5 bases remained unmatched.